The present entry profiles one TCR beta chain with its context. The sample belongs to a study of blood T cell repertoires in COVID-19. Study background: Samples came from the United States, Italy and Spain, spanning acute and convalescent COVID-19.

Original analysis: Reference gene primer amplification yielded estimated nucleated cell counts. Profiling relied on immunoSEQ multiplex PCR, and the TCRdb table lists in-frame clones only, not all of them. From that table come the V and J calls and clone size; the DNA was used to work out D and trimming. The data hold 150,000 to 200,000 clones, with about four fifths observed a single time. The germline gives CDR1 SGHTA, CDR2 FQGNSA. Trimming shortened V by 6 bases and J by 4 bases, and 16 bases separated the two germline ends. The CDR3 totals 14 residues. The chain links TRBV7-2 to TRBJ2-7; possible D gene TRBD2, 6 bases. This sequence originates from a woman between 65 and 79 years old with COVID-19, enrolled during active disease. Sequences were obtained from peripheral blood. The DNA of the CDR3 is TGTGCCAGCAGTTCTTACGGGAGTAAATACGAGCAGTACTTC. It yields the protein CASSSYGSKYEQYF.